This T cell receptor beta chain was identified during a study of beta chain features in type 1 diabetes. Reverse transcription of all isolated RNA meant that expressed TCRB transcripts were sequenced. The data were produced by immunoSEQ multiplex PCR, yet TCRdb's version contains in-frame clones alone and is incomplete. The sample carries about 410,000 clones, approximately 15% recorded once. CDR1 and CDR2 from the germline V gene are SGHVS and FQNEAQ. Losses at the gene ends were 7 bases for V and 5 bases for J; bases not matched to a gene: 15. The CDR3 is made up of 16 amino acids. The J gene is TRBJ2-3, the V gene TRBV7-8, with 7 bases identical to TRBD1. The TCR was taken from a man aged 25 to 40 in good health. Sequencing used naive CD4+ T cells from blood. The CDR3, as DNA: TGTGCCAGCACCTTCGACCTGACAGGGAATAGAGATACGCAGTATTTT. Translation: CASTFDLTGNRDTQYF.